This TCR beta chain was identified in a study of cytomegalovirus exposure and HLA in healthy donors. Germline lookup yields CDR1 SEHNR and CDR2 FQNEAQ (reference sequence). Trimming removed 5 bases from V and 4 bases from J; junction bases left unmatched: 9. The CDR3 is 16 amino acids. Study findings and constraints: The majority of CMV-associated TCR beta chains were reported as apparently HLA-restricted in a later analysis.

As concerns this clone: Its antigen is still unknown.

Primers: 60 Vbeta forward and 13 Jbeta reverse. Measured with immunoSEQ multiplex PCR; TCRdb has only the in-frame clones, and not every one. The sample comprises about 200,000 clones, around 83% of which are singletons, and about 1.5% rests with the top ten. Sequenced input: PBMCs. The sequence was obtained from a woman in her late teens or twenties in good health and CMV-seronegative. The rearrangement joins TRBV7-9 to TRBJ2-2, with 8 positions matching TRBD1. This CDR3 reads CASSGVDRVGTGELFF. DNA of the CDR3: TGTGCCAGCAGCGGAGTGGACAGGGTGGGCACCGGGGAGCTGTTTTTT.